Below, 25 T cell receptor beta chains from the same sample are listed, as sequenced in a study of blood T cell repertoires in COVID-19 (dated by TCRdb to 2020 to 2022). Library prep was done by the immunoSEQ multiplex PCR assay. This is the immuneACCESS table as TCRdb keeps it, with only in-frame sequences that have V and J called. A part of the clones is gone; compared with another copy, unresolved V genes explain less than half, and the rest is unexplained. This sample comprises under 200,000 clones, approximately 86% of them detected only once. Around 7% of the sample lies in the top ten. The sample taken for sequencing was peripheral blood. All receptors come from an elderly woman in a cohort sampled during active or convalescent COVID-19.

This rearrangement joins TRBV27 to TRBJ1-2; a weak D match, TRBD1 (6 bases). Germline loops: CDR1 MNHEY, CDR2 SMNVEV (reference sequence). The ends were cut back, 4 bases at V and 5 bases at J, with 14 bases in the middle. The CDR3 has 14 amino acids. In DNA, the CDR3 is TGTGCCAGCAGTTCTGGGCAGGGGAAATATGGCTACACCTTC. As protein: CASSSGQGKYGYTF.

The rearrangement joins TRBV3-1 (or the pseudogene TRBV3-2) to TRBJ1-2; D remains ambiguous. The germline V and J ends were trimmed by 0 bases and 4 bases, with 15 bases remaining between them. Germline V gives CDR1 LGHDT, CDR2 YNNKEL (reference sequence). There are 16 residues in the CDR3. CDR3 amino acids: CASSQDGQATFYGYTF. CDR3 DNA: TGTGCCAGCAGCCAAGACGGTCAGGCCACCTTCTATGGCTACACCTTC.

The chain employs TRBV15 and TRBJ2-1; 11 bases align to TRBD2. V gave up 2 bases and J gave up 8 bases; unmatched junction bases: 8. CDR1 and CDR2 (germline): LNHNV, YYDKDF (reference sequence). The CDR3 totals 16 residues. CDR3 residues: CATSRNSGRGSDEQFF. The CDR3 DNA reads TGTGCCACCAGCAGAAATAGCGGGAGGGGCTCGGATGAGCAGTTCTTC.

This chain links TRBV7-9 with TRBJ1-1; TRBD1 matches at 7 bases. The germline V gene has CDR1 SEHNR and CDR2 FQNEAQ (reference sequence). V lost 5 bases, J lost 1 base, and 4 bases stayed unmatched. This CDR3 comprises 14 residues. The CDR3 bases are TGTGCCAGCAGCCCTTGGACAGGGAACACTGAAGCTTTCTTT. Protein product: CASSPWTGNTEAFF.

In this sample, this clone turned up once. This chain links TRBV5-5 with TRBJ1-5; no clear D. The CDR3 is made up of 14 amino acids. Per the germline V gene, CDR1 is SGHKS and CDR2 is YYEKEE (reference sequence). V dropped 0 bases and J dropped 2 bases, with 6 bases sitting between them. CDR3 residues: CASSLAQGNQPQHF. The CDR3 DNA sequence: TGTGCCAGCAGCTTGGCCCAGGGCAATCAGCCCCAGCATTTT.

This chain joins TRBV27 and TRBJ2-3; D may be TRBD2 (6 bases). The length of the CDR3 is 14 residues. Per germline, CDR1 MNHEY and CDR2 SMNVEV (reference sequence). Trimming left V 10 bases short and J 4 bases short, with 18 bases between. In DNA, the CDR3 is TGTGCCATCAGGAGGGGTGGAGGGCCAGATACGCAGTATTTT. Protein product: CAIRRGGGPDTQYF.

V gene TRBV7-9 combines with J gene TRBJ1-2; D is undetermined. Between the trimmed V and J ends, which lost 1 base and 4 bases, there was a span of 10 bases. Germline V lookup: CDR1 SEHNR, CDR2 FQNEAQ (reference sequence). This CDR3 contains 14 residues. CDR3 amino acids: CASSLVDNGYGYTF. As DNA, the CDR3 is TGTGCCAGCAGCTTAGTCGACAATGGCTATGGCTACACCTTC.

The gene calls are TRBV7-8 and TRBJ2-1; possibly TRBD1 for D (6 bases). Germline CDR1 reads SGHVS; CDR2 reads FQNEAQ. V was clipped by 6 bases and J by 2 bases, with 17 bases between them. The CDR3 consists of 16 residues. CDR3 in DNA: TGTGCCAGCAGTCAAACAGTCAGGGGTACCTACAATGAGCAGTTCTTC. Amino acids: CASSQTVRGTYNEQFF.

Only a few counts were recorded for this clone. V usage is TRBV5-1 and J usage is TRBJ1-6; 7 bases are shared with TRBD1. This CDR3 is 15 amino acids long. Germline CDR1 is SGHRS and CDR2 is YFSETQ. Trimming at V came to 1 base and at J to 7 bases, leaving 5 bases not matched to a gene. CDR3 sequence (DNA): TGCGCCAGCAGCTTGACAGGACAGGAGAATTCACCCCTCCACTTT. This gives the protein CASSLTGQENSPLHF.

V gene TRBV5-1 combines with J gene TRBJ2-1; the match to TRBD1 covers 10 bases. Germline V gene lookup returns CDR1 SGHRS and CDR2 YFSETQ. The V segment lost 4 bases and the J segment 7 bases; nucleotides outside the gene matches: 8. This CDR3 is built from 15 residues. The CDR3 protein is CASSRAGQGINEQFF. CDR3 bases: TGCGCCAGCAGCCGGGCGGGACAGGGGATAAATGAGCAGTTCTTC.

The V and J genes are TRBV29-1 and TRBJ1-2; D perhaps matches TRBD1 (6 bases). The length of the CDR3 is 12 residues. V dropped 6 bases and J dropped 4 bases, with 12 bases sitting between them. From germline, CDR1 is SQVTM and CDR2 ANQGSEA. CDR3 sequence reads: CSVAGAAYGYTF. The CDR3 nucleotides read TGCAGCGTCGCAGGGGCAGCCTATGGCTACACCTTC.

The chain recombines TRBV19 with TRBJ1-5; D might be TRBD1 (5 bases). This CDR3 contains 17 residues. Germline CDR1 LNHDA, CDR2 SQIVND (reference sequence). Deletions cut 0 bases from V and 2 bases from J, with 14 bases between. The CDR3 loop reads CASSIEIGGSGNQPQHF. In DNA, the CDR3 is TGTGCCAGTAGTATAGAAATTGGGGGGTCGGGCAATCAGCCCCAGCATTTT.

The chain carries TRBV6-5 and TRBJ1-1; 7 bases line up with TRBD1. CDR1 MNHEY and CDR2 SVGAGI come from the germline V gene. The CDR3 is 15 residues long. With V trimmed by 4 bases and J by 1 base, 6 bases remained unmatched. As DNA, the CDR3 is TGTGCCAGCAGTTTCCACAGGGGTGGGAACACTGAAGCTTTCTTT. Protein: CASSFHRGGNTEAFF.

The chain has TRBV13 and TRBJ2-7; D gene unclear. Per germline, CDR1 PRHDT and CDR2 FYEKMQ (reference sequence). The CDR3 totals 13 residues. The V and J ends lost 3 bases and 0 bases respectively, with 6 bases between them. The CDR3 nucleotides read TGTGCCAGCAGCTTCGCCAGCTCCTACGAGCAGTACGTC. It is translated as CASSFASSYEQYV.

The table lists this clone with a count of one. The rearrangement uses TRBV19 and TRBJ2-3, with 8 bases that match TRBD2. J was trimmed by 5 bases and V by 4 bases; bases with no gene match: 8. CDR3 length: 15 residues. Germline lookup yields CDR1 LNHDA and CDR2 SQIVND (reference sequence). As DNA, the CDR3 is TGTGCCAGTAGTACCGGGAGGGCGGGCAGAGATACGCAGTATTTT. This encodes CASSTGRAGRDTQYF.

This chain joins TRBV5-6 and TRBJ2-4; unclear D gene. The CDR3 contains 14 residues. Germline V lookup: CDR1 SGHDT, CDR2 YYEEEE. Trimming took off 4 bases at V and 0 bases at J, with 8 bases between the two ends. CDR3: CASSQALAKNIQYF. CDR3 in DNA: TGTGCCAGCAGCCAGGCCCTAGCCAAAAACATTCAGTACTTC.

Notes on this clone: The junction and the germline gene differ at one end; a read error may be behind it. The rearrangement uses TRBV19 and TRBJ2-1, with D possibly matching TRBD1 (5 bases). Germline-derived CDR1 and CDR2 are LNHDA and SQIVND (reference sequence). CDR3 length: 13 residues. The CDR3 sequence is CASNISRAGEQFF. CDR3 nucleotides: TGTGCCAGTAATATAAGCAGGGCCGGTGAGCAGTTCTTC.

The rearrangement uses TRBV18 and TRBJ1-1; D may be TRBD1 (5 bases). The germline gives CDR1 KGHSH, CDR2 LQKENI. The CDR3 is 14 amino acids. With 1 base removed from V and 1 base from J, the gap between germline ends came to 7 bases. CDR3 sequence reads: CASSPQGQNTEAFF. The CDR3 bases are TGTGCCAGCTCACCACAGGGGCAGAACACTGAAGCTTTCTTT.

In nucleotides, the CDR3 is TGTGCCAGCAGCTTCTACCAGGGGGGTTCATTTGGAAACACCATATATTTT. It codes for CASSFYQGGSFGNTIYF. This chain joins TRBV7-2 and TRBJ1-3; 7 bases fit TRBD1. The CDR3 has 17 residues. V lost 3 bases and J lost 3; bases outside the gene matches: 11. Germline V gene data show CDR1 as SGHTA and CDR2 as FQGNSA.

The V and J genes are TRBV19 and TRBJ1-2; TRBD1 matches at 7 bases. V dropped 4 bases and J dropped 3; count of bases not matched to a gene: 14. Germline CDR1 is LNHDA and CDR2 is SQIVND (reference sequence). The CDR3 has 17 residues. The CDR3 DNA is TGTGCCAGTAGTACATCACTCCCCCCAGGGGGTGACTATGGCTACACCTTC. This encodes CASSTSLPPGGDYGYTF. Using reference TRBV19 and TRBJ1-2 for the parts outside the CDR3, the full variable domain is DGGITQSPKYLFRKEGQNVTLSCEQNLNHDAMYWYRQDPGQGLRLIYYSQIVNDFQKGDIAEGYSVSREKKESFPLTVTSAQKNPTAFYLCASSTSLPPGGDYGYTFGSGTRLTVV.

This rearrangement joins TRBV15 to TRBJ1-1; D is possibly TRBD1 (5 bases). The CDR3 contains 14 residues. The V end lost 0 bases, the J end lost 6 bases, and 11 bases lay between the germline ends. The germline gives CDR1 LNHNV, CDR2 YYDKDF (reference sequence). The chain's CDR3 is CATSRDRVRAEAFF. The CDR3 DNA reads TGTGCCACCAGCAGAGACAGGGTCCGGGCTGAAGCTTTCTTT.

The chain recombines TRBV3-1 (or the pseudogene TRBV3-2) with TRBJ2-3, with 8 bases fitting TRBD2. This CDR3 comprises 18 residues. Germline trimming cut 0 bases from V and 0 bases from J; bases unmatched to any gene: 8. Germline CDR1 is LGHDT and CDR2 is YNNKEL (reference sequence). The chain's CDR3 is CASSQEGYERGSTDTQYF. CDR3 sequence (DNA): TGTGCCAGCAGCCAAGAAGGGTACGAGCGGGGGAGCACAGATACGCAGTATTTT.

This clone has only one observation. The CDR3 DNA is TGCGCCAGCAGCTTGTCGGGATTGGAGGAGCTGTTTTTT. This codes for CASSLSGLEELFF. The gene calls are TRBV5-1 and TRBJ2-2; a weak D match, TRBD2 (5 bases). V lost 1 base and J lost 10, with 11 bases in between. Germline V gene sequence: CDR1 SGHRS, CDR2 YFSETQ. This CDR3 is built from 13 residues.

The chain carries TRBV19 and TRBJ1-5; D remains unclear. The CDR3 is made up of 20 amino acids. CDR1 and CDR2 (germline): LNHDA, SQIVND (reference sequence). V was shortened by 3 bases and J by 0 bases, with 24 bases between the two germline ends. CDR3 sequence: CASSIWEGLIYGGSNQPQHF. The DNA of the CDR3 is TGTGCCAGTAGTATTTGGGAGGGTCTGATTTATGGCGGTAGCAATCAGCCCCAGCATTTT.

The chain is built from TRBV7-2 and TRBJ2-3, with TRBD2 matching over 16 bases. V shed 5 bases, J shed 1 base, and the junction held 9 bases outside the gene matches. CDR3 length equals 19 residues. Germline-derived CDR1 and CDR2 are SGHTA and FQGNSA. The CDR3 coding sequence is TGTGCCAGCAGCAAGGGACTAGCGGGAGGGTCGGCAGGCACAGATACGCAGTATTTT. Its translation is CASSKGLAGGSAGTDTQYF.